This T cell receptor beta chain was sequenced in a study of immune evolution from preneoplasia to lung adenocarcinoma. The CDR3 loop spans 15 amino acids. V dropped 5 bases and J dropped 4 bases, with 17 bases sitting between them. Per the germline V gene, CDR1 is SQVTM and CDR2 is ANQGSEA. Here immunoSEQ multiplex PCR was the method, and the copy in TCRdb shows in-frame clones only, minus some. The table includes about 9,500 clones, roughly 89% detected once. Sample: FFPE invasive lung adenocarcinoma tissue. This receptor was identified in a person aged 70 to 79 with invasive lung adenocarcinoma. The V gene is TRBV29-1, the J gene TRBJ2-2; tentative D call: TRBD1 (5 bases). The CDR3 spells CSVFGQVGLTGELFF. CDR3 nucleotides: TGCAGCGTTTTCGGACAAGTGGGTCTCACCGGGGAGCTGTTTTTT.